The clone carrying this T cell receptor (beta chain) was detected once. Antigen: not known. Per the germline V gene, CDR1 is LNHNV and CDR2 is YYDKDF (reference sequence). V was trimmed by 1 base and J by 5 bases, leaving 11 bases between them. The CDR3 runs 14 residues. This sample is part of a study of B cell selection in AIRE deficiency. Study-level points and caveats: TCRbeta-only data showed under 45% of shared healthy Treg sequences in healthy Tconv. Shorter CDR3s marked shared Treg sequences, biased toward few non-templated insertions. Of over 3,500 shared Treg TCRbeta sequences, over 25% were healthy-only, around 10% patient-only. Roughly 31% of healthy-shared Treg TCRbeta sequences appeared in patient Tconv cells.

Assay used: immunoSEQ multiplex PCR; TCRdb lists only in-frame clones, some missing. The top ten hold roughly 1.5% of the sample, which has over 20,000 clones, 92% seen once. Regulatory T cells were sorted as CD4+CD25hiCD127low/negative cells. Specimen: CD4+CD25+ Tregs sorted from PBMCs. The receptor was derived from a human donor in good health. V usage is TRBV15 and J usage is TRBJ2-5; D not certain. The CDR3 sequence is CATSRVGNLETQYF. CDR3 DNA sequence: TGTGCCACCAGCAGAGTGGGGAATTTGGAGACCCAGTACTTC.